Below, 17 T cell receptor beta chains from the same sample are listed, as sequenced in a study of human T cells and chemical hapten exposure. A single record per CDR3 protein comes from TCRdb applying MiXCR to the RACE reads. The sample consists of 340,000 or so distinct CDR3 sequences, about 7% of them appearing once. The time point was: patch test 1, 2 weeks after DPC sensitization. Regarding treatment: therapeutic diphenylcyclopropenone sensitization with weekly scalp DPC. Source: whole blood, taken in connection with sensitization to the hapten diphenylcyclopropenone (DPC). All receptors derive from a woman younger than 30 with alopecia areata. Some clones in this sample may be carry-over from other donors' samples.

This clonotype was observed many times. The rearrangement uses TRBV28 and TRBJ2-4; D perhaps matches TRBD1 (5 bases). The CDR3 runs 13 residues. The V gene lost 1 base and the J gene lost 12 bases, with 13 bases spanning the gap. Germline CDR1 MDHEN, CDR2 SYDVKM. CDR3 sequence: CASSLSQGGDQYF. CDR3 bases: TGTGCCAGCAGTTTATCCCAGGGTGGCGATCAGTACTTC.

This chain connects TRBV12-3 or TRBV12-4 to TRBJ1-5; 8 bases are shared with TRBD1. V trimming: 4 bases; J trimming: 5 bases; junction bases outside the gene matches: 7. The CDR3 loop spans 15 amino acids. The CDR3 is CASSSHNRGDQPQHF. The CDR3 coding sequence is TGTGCCAGCAGTTCCCATAACAGGGGGGATCAGCCCCAGCATTTT.

The chain is built from TRBV5-1 and TRBJ2-5; D is uncertain. Germline CDR1 and CDR2: SGHRS and YFSETQ. Trimming removed 0 bases from V and 4 bases from J, with 7 bases in between. CDR3 length equals 13 residues. In nucleotides, the CDR3 is TGCGCCAGCAGCTTGGACGTCATAGAGACCCAGTACTTC. It specifies CASSLDVIETQYF.

This clonotype was seen more than once but under ten times. The V and J genes are TRBV29-1 and TRBJ1-2; 7 bases map to TRBD1. CDR1 is SQVTM and CDR2 is ANQGSEA in the germline V gene. Trimming took 6 bases from V and 2 from J; bases not matched to a gene: 6. The CDR3 totals 13 residues. CDR3 bases: TGCAGCGTCGGAGGGGGCTTCAACTATGGCTACACCTTC. This gives the protein CSVGGGFNYGYTF.

The table lists this clonotype with a few counts. The chain couples TRBV4-2 to TRBJ2-3, with D possibly being TRBD1 or TRBD2 (5 bases each). The CDR3 totals 17 residues. Between the trimmed V and J ends, which lost 4 bases and 1 base, there was a span of 18 bases. The germline gives CDR1 LGHNA, CDR2 YNFKEQ. The CDR3 DNA is TGTGCCAGCAGCCTAAGAGGGACGAGTGAGGGCACAGATACGCAGTATTTT. This encodes CASSLRGTSEGTDTQYF.

The chain recombines TRBV5-4 with TRBJ2-4, with D possibly matching TRBD1 (6 bases). CDR3 size: 16 residues. Trimming pared 1 base from V and 6 bases from J, leaving 17 bases between. CDR1 and CDR2 from the germline V gene are SGHNT and YYREEE (reference sequence). CDR3 DNA: TGTGCCAGCAGCTTGTGGACAGTAGACCCCGGAAACATTCAGTACTTC. Protein sequence: CASSLWTVDPGNIQYF.

This clonotype was picked up many times. The chain combines TRBV10-3 with TRBJ2-3, with 9 bases aligning to TRBD1. V was pared by 6 bases and J by 2 bases, with 3 bases of the junction left unmatched. CDR3 length: 14 residues. Germline-derived CDR1 and CDR2 are ENHRY and SYGVKD. The CDR3 region is CAIRGQGNTDTQYF. In nucleotides, the CDR3 is TGTGCCATCAGGGGACAGGGAAACACAGATACGCAGTATTTT.

The chain has TRBV20-1 and TRBJ2-1; 8 nucleotides align to TRBD1. In germline, CDR1 is DFQATT, CDR2 SNEGSKA (reference sequence). There are 16 residues in the CDR3. V trimming: 6 bases; J trimming: 4 bases; junction bases outside the gene matches: 14. The CDR3 DNA is TGCAGTGCCCGACGGACAGGGTCCGAGGTATACAATGAGCAGTTCTTC. Its translation is CSARRTGSEVYNEQFF.

This rearrangement joins TRBV15 to TRBJ1-1, with TRBD1 matching 7 bases. Trimming took 1 base from V and 5 from J; bases not matched to a gene: 10. There are 16 residues in the CDR3. Per the germline V gene, CDR1 is LNHNV and CDR2 is YYDKDF (reference sequence). Written as DNA, the CDR3 is TGTGCCACCAGCAGAGTAGGGCGGGGCAGGGGGACTGAAGCTTTCTTT. It translates to CATSRVGRGRGTEAFF.

The chain combines TRBV7-9 with TRBJ1-4, with TRBD1 as a possible D gene (5 bases). The V gene's germline CDR1 is SEHNR and CDR2 FQNEAQ (reference sequence). Between the trimmed V and J ends, which lost 2 bases and 4 bases, there was a span of 8 bases. The length of the CDR3 is 14 residues. The CDR3 DNA is TGTGCCAGCAGCTTATGGGGACGTAATGAAAAACTGTTTTTT. The encoded protein is CASSLWGRNEKLFF.

This clonotype was counted at least ten times. This sequence joins TRBV6-2 or TRBV6-3 and TRBJ2-7; TRBD1 agrees at 7 bases. J lost 3 bases, V lost 4 bases, and 12 bases had no gene match. The V gene's germline CDR1 is MNHEY and CDR2 SVGEGT. This CDR3 contains 16 residues. The CDR3 here is CASSSRQGATLYEQYF. The CDR3 nucleotides are TGTGCCAGCAGTTCGAGACAGGGCGCGACCCTCTACGAGCAGTACTTC.

This chain links TRBV4-2 with TRBJ2-2; TRBD2 is a possible D gene (6 bases). This CDR3 comprises 16 residues. Trimming stripped 1 base from V and 4 bases from J, with 13 bases between. CDR1 is LGHNA and CDR2 is YNFKEQ in the germline V gene. The CDR3 DNA sequence: TGTGCCAGCAGCCAAGGTGCTAGGACTACCACCGGGGAGCTGTTTTTT. Translating it yields CASSQGARTTTGELFF.

This clonotype has only a few counts. This chain uses TRBV12-3 or TRBV12-4 with TRBJ2-5; 10 positions agree with TRBD1. V dropped 5 bases and J dropped 4; count of bases not matched to a gene: 7. The CDR3 extends over 15 amino acids. CDR3 in DNA: TGTGCCAGCAGTGACAGGGGGCCAGGGGGAGAGACCCAGTACTTC. Amino acids: CASSDRGPGGETQYF.

This clonotype was observed a handful of times. The genes are TRBV14 and TRBJ2-1; no reliable D call. The CDR3 spans 14 residues. Trimming took off 3 bases at V and 1 base at J, with 7 bases between the two ends. Germline CDR1 is SGHDN and CDR2 is FVKESK. The CDR3 DNA follows: TGTGCCAGCAGCCATGACGGATCCTACAATGAGCAGTTCTTC. Amino acids: CASSHDGSYNEQFF.

The V call is TRBV29-1, the J call TRBJ2-7; perhaps TRBD1 as D (6 bases). The V gene lost 7 bases and the J gene lost 2 bases, with 12 bases spanning the gap. Germline V gives CDR1 SQVTM, CDR2 ANQGSEA. The CDR3 is 12 amino acids. The CDR3 spells CSAGTFPYEQYF. CDR3 DNA: TGCAGCGCCGGGACATTTCCCTACGAGCAGTACTTC.

This clonotype turned up a few times. This chain connects TRBV5-4 to TRBJ1-2, with 8 bases lining up with TRBD1. This CDR3 is 14 amino acids long. V was clipped by 5 bases and J by 0 bases; unmatched bases: 3. Germline loops: CDR1 SGHNT, CDR2 YYREEE (reference sequence). CDR3 region: CASRRTGTNYGYTF. The CDR3 nucleotides are TGTGCCAGCAGGCGGACAGGGACTAACTATGGCTACACCTTC.

The chain couples TRBV12-3 or TRBV12-4 to TRBJ1-2; D not certain. The CDR3 spans 12 residues. V lost 6 bases to trimming and J lost 7 bases, with 12 bases between them. The CDR3, as DNA: TGTGCCAGCAGCCCGGTCATGACTGGCTACACCTTC. Protein product: CASSPVMTGYTF.